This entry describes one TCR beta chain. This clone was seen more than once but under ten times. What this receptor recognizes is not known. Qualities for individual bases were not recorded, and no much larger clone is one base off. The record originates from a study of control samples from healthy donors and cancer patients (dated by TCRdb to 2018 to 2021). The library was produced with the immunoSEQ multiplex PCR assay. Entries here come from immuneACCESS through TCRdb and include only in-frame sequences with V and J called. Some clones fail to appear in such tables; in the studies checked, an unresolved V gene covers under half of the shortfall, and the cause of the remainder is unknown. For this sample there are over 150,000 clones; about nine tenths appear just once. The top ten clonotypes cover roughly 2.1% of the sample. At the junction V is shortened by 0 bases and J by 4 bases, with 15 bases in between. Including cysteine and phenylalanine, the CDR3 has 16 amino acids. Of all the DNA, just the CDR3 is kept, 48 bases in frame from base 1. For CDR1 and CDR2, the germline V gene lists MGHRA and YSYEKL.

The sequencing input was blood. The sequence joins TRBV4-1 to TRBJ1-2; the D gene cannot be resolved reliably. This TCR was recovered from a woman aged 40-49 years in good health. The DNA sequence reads TGCGCCAGCAGCCAAGACTCGGTCAACTGGGGCTATGGCTACACCTTC. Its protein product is CASSQDSVNWGYGYTF.